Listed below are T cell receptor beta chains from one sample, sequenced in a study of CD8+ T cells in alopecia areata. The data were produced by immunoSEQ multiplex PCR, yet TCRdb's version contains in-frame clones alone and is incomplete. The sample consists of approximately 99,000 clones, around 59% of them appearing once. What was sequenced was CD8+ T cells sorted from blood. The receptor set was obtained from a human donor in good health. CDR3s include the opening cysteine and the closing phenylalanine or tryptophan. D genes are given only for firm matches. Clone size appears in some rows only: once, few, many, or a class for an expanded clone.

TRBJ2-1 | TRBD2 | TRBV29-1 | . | CSVEGEAGGSYNEQFF | TGCAGCGTTGAAGGTGAGGCGGGGGGTTCCTACAATGAGCAGTTCTTC
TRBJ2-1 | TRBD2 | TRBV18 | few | CASSLSGGAYNEQFF | TGTGCCAGCTCGCTTAGCGGGGGGGCCTACAATGAGCAGTTCTTC
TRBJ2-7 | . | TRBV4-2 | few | CASSQGFYEQYF | TGTGCCAGCAGCCAGGGGTTCTACGAGCAGTACTTC
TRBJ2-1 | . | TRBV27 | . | CASSRLPFSYNEQFF | TGTGCCAGCAGTCGACTCCCCTTTTCCTACAATGAGCAGTTCTTC
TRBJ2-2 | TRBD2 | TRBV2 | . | CASTPRTSGGAVVGELFF | TGTGCCAGCACCCCCCGGACTAGCGGGGGGGCCGTGGTCGGGGAGCTGTTTTTT
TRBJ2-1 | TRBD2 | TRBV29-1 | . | CSVGGLPGLAFNEQFF | TGCAGCGTTGGGGGCTTACCGGGACTAGCATTTAATGAGCAGTTCTTC
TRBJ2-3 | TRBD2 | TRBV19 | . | CASNGRGGTDTQYF | TGTGCCAGTAACGGCCGCGGGGGAACAGATACGCAGTATTTT
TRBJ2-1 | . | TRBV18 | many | CASSLSVSYNEQFF | TGTGCCAGCTCACTATCGGTGTCCTACAATGAGCAGTTCTTC
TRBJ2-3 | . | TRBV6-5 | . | CASSWGEDSTDTQYF | TGTGCCAGCAGTTGGGGTGAAGATAGCACAGATACGCAGTATTTT
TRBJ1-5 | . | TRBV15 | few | CATSPEREGNQPQHF | TGTGCCACCAGTCCGGAGCGGGAAGGCAATCAGCCCCAGCATTTT
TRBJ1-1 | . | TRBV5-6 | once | CASSPFKGRPNTEAFF | TGTGCCAGCAGCCCCTTTAAGGGCCGGCCGAACACTGAAGCTTTCTTT
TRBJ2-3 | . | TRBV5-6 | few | CASSSQLPDTQYF | TGTGCCAGCAGCTCCCAGCTCCCAGATACGCAGTATTTT
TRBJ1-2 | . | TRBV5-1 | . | CASQGISGYTF | TGCGCCAGCCAGGGGATCAGTGGCTACACCTTC